This is a list of T cell receptor beta chains from one sample in a study of shared clonotypes between healthy human individuals. TCRdb keeps only in-frame clones here, not all; method: immunoSEQ multiplex PCR. The profile shows 2,500,000 or so clones, roughly nine tenths of them singletons. Sequenced sample: naive CD4+ T cells sorted from blood. The source is a man younger than 35 in good health. CDR3s include the opening cysteine and the closing phenylalanine or tryptophan. The D gene is left open where the match is weak. Clone size is not always given. Where it is, it says once, few, many or a class for expanded clones.

.,TRBD1,TRBV19,TRBJ2-7,16,CASSIGGQLTSYEQYF,TGTGCCAGTAGTATAGGGGGACAGCTAACCTCCTACGAGCAGTACTTC
.,TRBD2,TRBV27,TRBJ2-3,16,CASSFAGGFKGDTQYF,TGTGCCAGCAGTTTTGCGGGGGGGTTTAAGGGAGATACGCAGTATTTT
.,.,TRBV28,TRBJ1-2,15,CASRPSSTGNYGYTF,TGTGCCAGCAGACCTTCCTCAACAGGGAACTATGGCTACACCTTC
.,TRBD2,TRBV7-9,TRBJ2-7,16,CASSWGRAGGKEEQYF,TGTGCCAGCAGTTGGGGTCGGGCCGGGGGGAAGGAGGAGCAGTACTTC
.,.,TRBV30,TRBJ2-3,12,CAWENRADTQYF,TGTGCCTGGGAAAACCGGGCAGATACGCAGTATTTT
.,.,TRBV6-5,TRBJ1-3,14,CASSRQRNGNTIYF,TGTGCCAGCAGTAGACAGCGAAATGGAAACACCATATATTTT
.,TRBD1,TRBV11-2,TRBJ1-1,16,CASSLFGTGRNTEAFF,TGTGCCAGCAGCTTATTCGGGACAGGGAGGAACACTGAAGCTTTCTTT
few,.,TRBV28,TRBJ1-2,14,CASSLGRVDYGYTF,TGTGCCAGCAGCTTAGGTAGGGTTGACTATGGCTACACCTTC
.,TRBD1,TRBV27,TRBJ2-5,15,CASGPGQGAKETQYF,TGTGCCAGCGGTCCGGGACAGGGGGCTAAAGAGACCCAGTACTTC
.,.,TRBV5-8,TRBJ1-1,17,CASSFEYSGGMNTEAFF,TGTGCCAGCAGCTTTGAATATTCGGGAGGCATGAACACTGAAGCTTTCTTT